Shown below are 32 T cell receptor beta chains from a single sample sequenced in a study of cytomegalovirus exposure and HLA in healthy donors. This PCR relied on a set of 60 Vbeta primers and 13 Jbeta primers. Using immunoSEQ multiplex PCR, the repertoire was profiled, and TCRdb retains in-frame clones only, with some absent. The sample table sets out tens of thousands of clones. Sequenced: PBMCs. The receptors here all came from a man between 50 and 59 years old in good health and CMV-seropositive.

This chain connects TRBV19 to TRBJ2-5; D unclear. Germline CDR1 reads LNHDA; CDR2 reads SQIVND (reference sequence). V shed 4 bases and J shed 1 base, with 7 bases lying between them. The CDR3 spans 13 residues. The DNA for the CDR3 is TGTGCCAGTAGTAGGGCTCTCCAAGAGACCCAGTACTTC. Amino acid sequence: CASSRALQETQYF. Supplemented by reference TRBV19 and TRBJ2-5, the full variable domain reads DGGITQSPKYLFRKEGQNVTLSCEQNLNHDAMYWYRQDPGQGLRLIYYSQIVNDFQKGDIAEGYSVSREKKESFPLTVTSAQKNPTAFYLCASSRALQETQYFGPGTRLLVL.

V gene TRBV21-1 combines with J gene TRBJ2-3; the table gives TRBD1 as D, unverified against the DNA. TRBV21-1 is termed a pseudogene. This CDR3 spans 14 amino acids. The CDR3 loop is CASSAQGATDTQYF. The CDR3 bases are TGTGCCAGCAGCGCTCAGGGGGCCACAGATACGCAGTATTTT.

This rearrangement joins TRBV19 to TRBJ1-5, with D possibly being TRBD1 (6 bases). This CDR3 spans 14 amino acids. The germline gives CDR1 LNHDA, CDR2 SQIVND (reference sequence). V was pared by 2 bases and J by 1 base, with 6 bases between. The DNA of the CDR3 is TGTGCCAGTAGTATAAGGGGGAGCAATCAGCCCCAGCATTTT. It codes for CASSIRGSNQPQHF.

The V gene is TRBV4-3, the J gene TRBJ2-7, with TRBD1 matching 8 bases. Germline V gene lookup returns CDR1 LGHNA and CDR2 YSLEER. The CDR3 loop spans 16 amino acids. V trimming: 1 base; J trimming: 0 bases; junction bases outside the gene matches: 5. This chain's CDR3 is CASSQVRTGLSYEQYF. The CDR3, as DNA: TGCGCCAGCAGCCAAGTGAGGACAGGGCTCTCCTACGAGCAGTACTTC.

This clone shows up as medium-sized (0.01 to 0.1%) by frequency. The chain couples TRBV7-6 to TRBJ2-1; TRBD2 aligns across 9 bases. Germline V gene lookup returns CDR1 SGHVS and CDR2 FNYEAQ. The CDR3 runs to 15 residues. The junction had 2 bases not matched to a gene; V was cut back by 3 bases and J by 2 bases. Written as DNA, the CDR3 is TGTGCCAGCAGCTTGACTAGCGGCCCCTACAATGAGCAGTTCTTC. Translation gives CASSLTSGPYNEQFF. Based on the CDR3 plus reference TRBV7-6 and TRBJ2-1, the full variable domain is GAGVSQSPRYKVTKRGQDVALRCDPISGHVSLYWYRQALGQGPEFLTYFNYEAQQDKSGLPNDRFSAERPEGSISTLTIQRTEQRDSAMYRCASSLTSGPYNEQFFGPGTRLTVL.

CDR3 residues: CAWGQGAYTEAFF. CDR3 DNA: TGTGCCTGGGGACAGGGGGCTTACACTGAAGCTTTCTTT. The chain combines TRBV30 with TRBJ1-1, with TRBD1 matching over 11 bases. The CDR3 sequence is 13 residues long. Germline V gives CDR1 GTSNPN, CDR2 SVGIG (reference sequence). The J segment lost 3 bases and the V segment lost 5 bases, leaving 2 bases of the junction unmatched.

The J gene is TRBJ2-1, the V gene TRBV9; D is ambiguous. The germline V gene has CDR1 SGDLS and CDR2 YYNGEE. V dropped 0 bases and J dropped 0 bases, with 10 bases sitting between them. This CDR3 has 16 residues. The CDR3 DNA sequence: TGTGCCAGCAGCGTAGAAAGCTATAGCTCCTACAATGAGCAGTTCTTC. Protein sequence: CASSVESYSSYNEQFF.

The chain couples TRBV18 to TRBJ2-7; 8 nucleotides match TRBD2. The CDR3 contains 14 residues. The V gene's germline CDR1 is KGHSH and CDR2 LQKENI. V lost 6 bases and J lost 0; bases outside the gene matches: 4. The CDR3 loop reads CASSQTSASYEQYF. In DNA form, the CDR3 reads TGTGCCAGCTCGCAGACTAGCGCCTCCTACGAGCAGTACTTC. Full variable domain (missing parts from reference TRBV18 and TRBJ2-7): NAGVMQNPRHLVRRRGQEARLRCSPMKGHSHVYWYRQLPEEGLKFMVYLQKENIIDESGMPKERFSAEFPKEGPSILRIQQVVRGDSAAYFCASSQTSASYEQYFGPGTRLTVT.

The CDR3: CASSPGLAPNFYEQYV. CDR3 bases: TGTGCCAGCAGCCCCGGGCTAGCGCCAAATTTCTACGAGCAGTACGTC. The gene calls are TRBV5-4 and TRBJ2-7, with a tentative D call TRBD2 (6 bases). The CDR3 covers 16 residues. From germline, CDR1 is SGHNT and CDR2 YYREEE (reference sequence). V gave up 4 bases and J gave up 3 bases, with 20 bases separating them.

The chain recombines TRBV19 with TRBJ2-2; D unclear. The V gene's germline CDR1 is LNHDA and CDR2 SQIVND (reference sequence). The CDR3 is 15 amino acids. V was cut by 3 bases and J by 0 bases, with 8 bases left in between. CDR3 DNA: TGTGCCAGTAGTATTAGTCAGGCGAACACCGGGGAGCTGTTTTTT. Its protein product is CASSISQANTGELFF.

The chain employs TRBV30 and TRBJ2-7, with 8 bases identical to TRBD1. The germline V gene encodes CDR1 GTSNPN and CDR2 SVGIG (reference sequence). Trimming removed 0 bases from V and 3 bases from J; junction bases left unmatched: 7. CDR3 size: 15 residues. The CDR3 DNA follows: TGTGCCTGGAGTGTTCCTGACAGGGGACGCTACGAGCAGTACTTC. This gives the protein CAWSVPDRGRYEQYF.

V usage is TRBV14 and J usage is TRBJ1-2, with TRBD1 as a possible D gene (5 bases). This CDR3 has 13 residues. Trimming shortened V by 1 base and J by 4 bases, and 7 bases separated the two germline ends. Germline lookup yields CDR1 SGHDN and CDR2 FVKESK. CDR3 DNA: TGTGCCAGCAGCCAAGGCAGGGCCTATGGCTACACCTTC. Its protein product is CASSQGRAYGYTF.

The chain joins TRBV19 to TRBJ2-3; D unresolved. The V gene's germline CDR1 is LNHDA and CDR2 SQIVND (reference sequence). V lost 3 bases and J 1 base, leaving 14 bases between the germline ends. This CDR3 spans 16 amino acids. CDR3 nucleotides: TGTGCCAGTAGTATTTGGCCCGGGTCTGGCACAGATACGCAGTATTTT. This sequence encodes CASSIWPGSGTDTQYF.

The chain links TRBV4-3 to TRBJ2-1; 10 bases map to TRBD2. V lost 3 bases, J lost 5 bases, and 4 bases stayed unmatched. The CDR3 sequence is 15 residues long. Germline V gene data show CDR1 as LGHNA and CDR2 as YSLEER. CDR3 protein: CASSHSGRADNEQFF. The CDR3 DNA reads TGCGCCAGCAGCCACAGCGGGAGGGCCGACAATGAGCAGTTCTTC.

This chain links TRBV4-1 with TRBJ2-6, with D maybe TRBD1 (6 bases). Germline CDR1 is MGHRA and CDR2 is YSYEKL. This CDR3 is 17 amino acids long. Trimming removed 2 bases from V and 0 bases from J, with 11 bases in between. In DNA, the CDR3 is TGCGCCAGCAGCCAACAGGACAGCCCCTCTGGGGCCAACGTCCTGACTTTC. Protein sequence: CASSQQDSPSGANVLTF.

The CDR3 DNA sequence: TGTGCCAGCAGCTTCGGGGGACCCTACGAGCAGTACGTC. It yields the protein CASSFGGPYEQYV. The rearrangement links TRBV7-9 to TRBJ2-7, with D perhaps TRBD2 (6 bases). V lost 3 bases to trimming and J lost 2 bases, with 8 bases between them. CDR3 length: 13 residues. Germline V lookup: CDR1 SEHNR, CDR2 FQNEAQ (reference sequence).

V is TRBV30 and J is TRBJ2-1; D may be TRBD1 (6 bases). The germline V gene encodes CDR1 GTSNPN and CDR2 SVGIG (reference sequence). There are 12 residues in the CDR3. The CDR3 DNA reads TGTGCTTACAGGGCTCCGTACAATGAGCAGTTCTTC. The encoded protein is CAYRAPYNEQFF.

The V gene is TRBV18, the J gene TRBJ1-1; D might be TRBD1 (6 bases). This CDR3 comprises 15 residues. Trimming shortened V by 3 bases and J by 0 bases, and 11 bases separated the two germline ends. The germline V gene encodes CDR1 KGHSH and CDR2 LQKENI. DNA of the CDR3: TGTGCCAGCTCACCCCAGACAGGTTTGAACACTGAAGCTTTCTTT. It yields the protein CASSPQTGLNTEAFF.

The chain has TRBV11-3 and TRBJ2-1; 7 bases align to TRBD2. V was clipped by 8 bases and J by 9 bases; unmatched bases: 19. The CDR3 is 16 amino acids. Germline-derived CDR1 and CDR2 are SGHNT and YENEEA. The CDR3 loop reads CASAHPPGLPRGEQFF. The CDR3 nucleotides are TGTGCCAGCGCCCATCCGCCGGGACTACCCCGGGGTGAGCAGTTCTTC.

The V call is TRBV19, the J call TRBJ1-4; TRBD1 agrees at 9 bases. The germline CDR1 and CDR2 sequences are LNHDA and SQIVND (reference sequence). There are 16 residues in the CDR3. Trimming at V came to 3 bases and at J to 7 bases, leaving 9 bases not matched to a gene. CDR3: CASSMIGTGGGEKLFF. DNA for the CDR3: TGTGCCAGTAGTATGATTGGAACAGGGGGCGGTGAAAAACTGTTTTTT.

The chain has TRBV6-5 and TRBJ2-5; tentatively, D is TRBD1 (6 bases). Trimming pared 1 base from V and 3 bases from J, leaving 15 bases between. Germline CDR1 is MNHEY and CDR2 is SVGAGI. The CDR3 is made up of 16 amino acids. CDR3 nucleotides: TGTGCCAGCAGTTACTGGGCAGGGGTAGAAGAAGAGACCCAGTACTTC. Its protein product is CASSYWAGVEEETQYF.

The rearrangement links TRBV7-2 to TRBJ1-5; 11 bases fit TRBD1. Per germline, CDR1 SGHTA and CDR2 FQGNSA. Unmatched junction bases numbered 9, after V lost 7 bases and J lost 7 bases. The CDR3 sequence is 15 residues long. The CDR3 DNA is TGTGCCAGCACCCGGACAGGGGGCGGCGGCCAGCCCCAGCATTTT. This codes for CASTRTGGGGQPQHF.

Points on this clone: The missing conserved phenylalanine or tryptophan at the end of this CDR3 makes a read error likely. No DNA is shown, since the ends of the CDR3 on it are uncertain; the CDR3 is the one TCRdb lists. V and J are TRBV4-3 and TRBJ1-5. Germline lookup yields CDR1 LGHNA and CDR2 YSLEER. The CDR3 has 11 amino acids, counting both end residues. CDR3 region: CASSQKFNRAG.

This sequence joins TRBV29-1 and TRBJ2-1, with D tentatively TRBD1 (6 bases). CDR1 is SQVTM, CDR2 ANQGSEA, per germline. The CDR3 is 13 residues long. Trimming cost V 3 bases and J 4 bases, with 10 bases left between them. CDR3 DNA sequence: TGCAGCGTTGACAGGGGAGCTTACAATGAGCAGTTCTTC. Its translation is CSVDRGAYNEQFF.

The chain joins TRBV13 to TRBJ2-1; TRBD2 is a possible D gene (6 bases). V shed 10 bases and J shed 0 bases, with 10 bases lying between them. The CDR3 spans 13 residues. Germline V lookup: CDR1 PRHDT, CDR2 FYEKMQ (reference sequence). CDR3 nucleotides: TGTGCCACCGATAGCGGCTCCTACAATGAGCAGTTCTTC. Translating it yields CATDSGSYNEQFF.

The CDR3 is CASSALAGQNNSPLHF. The CDR3, as DNA: TGTGCCAGCAGCGCCCTTGCGGGACAGAATAATTCACCCCTCCACTTT. The chain carries TRBV9 and TRBJ1-6; 7 bases match TRBD1. Trimming cost V 3 bases and J 5 bases; bases outside gene matches: 8. The germline gives CDR1 SGDLS, CDR2 YYNGEE. The CDR3 has 16 amino acids. The full variable domain, its missing parts supplied by reference TRBV9 and TRBJ1-6, is DSGVTQTPKHLITATGQRVTLRCSPRSGDLSVYWYQQSLDQGLQFLIQYYNGEERAKGNILERFSAQQFPDLHSELNLSSLELGDSALYFCASSALAGQNNSPLHFGNGTRLTVT.

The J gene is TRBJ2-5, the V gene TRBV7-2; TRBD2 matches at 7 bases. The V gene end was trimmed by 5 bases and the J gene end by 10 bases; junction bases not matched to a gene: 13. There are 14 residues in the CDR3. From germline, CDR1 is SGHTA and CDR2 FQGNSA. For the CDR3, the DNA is TGTGCCAGCAGCCCTACTAGCGCCCTAGATGTCCAGTACTTC. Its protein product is CASSPTSALDVQYF. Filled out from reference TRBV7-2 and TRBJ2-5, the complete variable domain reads GAGVSQSPSNKVTEKGKDVELRCDPISGHTALYWYRQSLGQGLEFLIYFQGNSAPDKSGLPSDRFSAERTGGSVSTLTIQRTQQEDSAVYLCASSPTSALDVQYFGPGTRLLVL.

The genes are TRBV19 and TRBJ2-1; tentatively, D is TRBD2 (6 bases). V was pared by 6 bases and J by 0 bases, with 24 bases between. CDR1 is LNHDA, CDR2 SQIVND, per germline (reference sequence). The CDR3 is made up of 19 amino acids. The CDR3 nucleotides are TGTGCCAGTAGACGAGGGGTACACGGAGGGCCGAGCTCCTACAATGAGCAGTTCTTC. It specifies CASRRGVHGGPSSYNEQFF. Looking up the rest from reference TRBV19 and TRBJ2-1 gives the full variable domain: DGGITQSPKYLFRKEGQNVTLSCEQNLNHDAMYWYRQDPGQGLRLIYYSQIVNDFQKGDIAEGYSVSREKKESFPLTVTSAQKNPTAFYLCASRRGVHGGPSSYNEQFFGPGTRLTVL.

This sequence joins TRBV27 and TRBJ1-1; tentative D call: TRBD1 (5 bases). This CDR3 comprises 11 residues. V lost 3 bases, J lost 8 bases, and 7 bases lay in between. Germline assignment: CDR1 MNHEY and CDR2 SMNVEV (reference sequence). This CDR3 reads CASSFGGEAFF. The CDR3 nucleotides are TGTGCCAGCAGTTTTGGGGGGGAAGCTTTCTTT.

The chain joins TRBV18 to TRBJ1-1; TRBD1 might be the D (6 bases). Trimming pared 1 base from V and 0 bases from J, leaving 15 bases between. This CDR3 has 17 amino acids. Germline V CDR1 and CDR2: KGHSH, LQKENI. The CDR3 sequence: CASSPRQGNGMNTEAFF. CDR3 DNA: TGTGCCAGCTCACCACGGCAGGGGAATGGGATGAACACTGAAGCTTTCTTT.

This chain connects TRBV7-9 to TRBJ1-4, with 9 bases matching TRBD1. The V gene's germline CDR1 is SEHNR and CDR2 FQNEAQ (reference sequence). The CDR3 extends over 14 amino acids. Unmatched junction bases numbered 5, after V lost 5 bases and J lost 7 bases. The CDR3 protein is CASSRDRASEKLFF. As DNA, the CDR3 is TGTGCCAGCAGCCGGGACAGGGCGAGTGAAAAACTGTTTTTT.

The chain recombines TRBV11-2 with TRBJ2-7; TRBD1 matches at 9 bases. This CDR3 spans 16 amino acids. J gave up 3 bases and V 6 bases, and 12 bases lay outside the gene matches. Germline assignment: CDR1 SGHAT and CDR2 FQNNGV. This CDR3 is CASRFPARDRDYEQYF. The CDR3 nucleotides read TGTGCCAGCAGATTCCCCGCCCGGGACAGGGACTACGAGCAGTACTTC.